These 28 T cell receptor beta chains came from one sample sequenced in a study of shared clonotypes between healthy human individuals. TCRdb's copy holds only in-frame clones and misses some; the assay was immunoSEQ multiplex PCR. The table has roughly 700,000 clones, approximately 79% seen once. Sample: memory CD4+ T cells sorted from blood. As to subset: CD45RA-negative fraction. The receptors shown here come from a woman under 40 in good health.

CDR3 in amino acids: CASSLDVLKYEQYF. In nucleotides, the CDR3 is TGTGCCAGCAGCTTGGATGTGTTGAAGTACGAGCAGTACTTC. The chain uses TRBV11-2 and TRBJ2-7, with D hard to call. The germline V gene has CDR1 SGHAT and CDR2 FQNNGV. The ends were cut back, 3 bases at V and 4 bases at J, with 13 bases in the middle. The CDR3 length is 14 residues.

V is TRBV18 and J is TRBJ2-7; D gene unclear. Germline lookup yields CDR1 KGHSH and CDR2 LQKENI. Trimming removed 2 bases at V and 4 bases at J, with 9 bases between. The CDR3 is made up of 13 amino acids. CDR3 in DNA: TGTGCCAGCTCACCAGGGGTCGGGTACGAGCAGTACTTC. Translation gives CASSPGVGYEQYF.

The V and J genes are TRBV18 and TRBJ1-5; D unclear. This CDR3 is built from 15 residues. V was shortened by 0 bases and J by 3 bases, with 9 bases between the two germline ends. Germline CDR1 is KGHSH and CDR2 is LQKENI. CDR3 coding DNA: TGTGCCAGCTCACCACCGGGCCAACACAATCAGCCCCAGCATTTT. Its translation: CASSPPGQHNQPQHF.

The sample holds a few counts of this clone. DNA for the CDR3: TGTGCCAGCTCACCACAGGGGGTAACAGATACGCAGTATTTT. The encoded protein is CASSPQGVTDTQYF. The chain recombines TRBV18 with TRBJ2-3; perhaps TRBD1 as D (6 bases). V shed 1 base and J shed 3 bases, with 8 bases lying between them. The CDR3 length is 14 residues. Germline V gene lookup returns CDR1 KGHSH and CDR2 LQKENI.

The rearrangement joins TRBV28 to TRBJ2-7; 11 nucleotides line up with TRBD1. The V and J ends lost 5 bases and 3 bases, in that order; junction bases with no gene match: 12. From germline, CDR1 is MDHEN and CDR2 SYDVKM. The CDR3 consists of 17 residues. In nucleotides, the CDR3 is TGTGCCAGCAGTCCTCCTTCGGGACAGGGGGGGGACTACGAGCAGTACTTC. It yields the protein CASSPPSGQGGDYEQYF.

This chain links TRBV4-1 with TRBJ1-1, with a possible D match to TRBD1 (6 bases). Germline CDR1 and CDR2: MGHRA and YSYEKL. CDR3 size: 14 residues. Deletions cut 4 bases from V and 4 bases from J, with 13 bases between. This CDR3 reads CASSRGQWSTEAFF. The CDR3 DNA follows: TGCGCCAGCAGCCGAGGACAGTGGAGCACTGAAGCTTTCTTT.

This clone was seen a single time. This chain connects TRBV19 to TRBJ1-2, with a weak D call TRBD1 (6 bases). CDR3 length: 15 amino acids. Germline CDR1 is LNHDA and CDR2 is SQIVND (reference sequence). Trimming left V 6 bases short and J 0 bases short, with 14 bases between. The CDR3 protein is CASRPGTQANYGYTF. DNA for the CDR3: TGTGCCAGTAGGCCCGGGACACAGGCTAACTATGGCTACACCTTC.

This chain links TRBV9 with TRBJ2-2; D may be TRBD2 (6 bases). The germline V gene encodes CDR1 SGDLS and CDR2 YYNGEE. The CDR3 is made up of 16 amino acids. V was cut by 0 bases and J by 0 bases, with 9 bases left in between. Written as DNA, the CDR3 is TGTGCCAGCAGCGTAGGCGGGAACGCGAACACCGGGGAGCTGTTTTTT. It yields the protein CASSVGGNANTGELFF. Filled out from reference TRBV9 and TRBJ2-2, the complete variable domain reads DSGVTQTPKHLITATGQRVTLRCSPRSGDLSVYWYQQSLDQGLQFLIQYYNGEERAKGNILERFSAQQFPDLHSELNLSSLELGDSALYFCASSVGGNANTGELFFGEGSRLTVL.

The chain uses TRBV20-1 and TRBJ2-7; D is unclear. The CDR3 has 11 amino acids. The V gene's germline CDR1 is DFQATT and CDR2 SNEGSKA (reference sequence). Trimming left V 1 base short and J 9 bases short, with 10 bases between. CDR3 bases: TGCAGTGCTAGAGTAGGGCAGAGGCAGTACTTC. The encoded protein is CSARVGQRQYF.

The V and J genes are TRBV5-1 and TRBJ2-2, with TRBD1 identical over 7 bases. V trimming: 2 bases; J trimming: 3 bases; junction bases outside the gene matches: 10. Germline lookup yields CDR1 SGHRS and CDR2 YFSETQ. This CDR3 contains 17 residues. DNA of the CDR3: TGCGCCAGCAGCTTAAGGGGGAGACAGGGACACACCGGGGAGCTGTTTTTT. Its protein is CASSLRGRQGHTGELFF.

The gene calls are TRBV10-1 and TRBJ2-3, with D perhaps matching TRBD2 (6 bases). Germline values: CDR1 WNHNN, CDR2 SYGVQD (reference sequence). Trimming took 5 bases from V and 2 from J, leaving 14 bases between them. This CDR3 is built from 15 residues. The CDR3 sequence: CASSHRGTLTDTQYF. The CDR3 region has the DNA TGCGCCAGCAGTCATCGGGGGACCCTCACAGATACGCAGTATTTT.

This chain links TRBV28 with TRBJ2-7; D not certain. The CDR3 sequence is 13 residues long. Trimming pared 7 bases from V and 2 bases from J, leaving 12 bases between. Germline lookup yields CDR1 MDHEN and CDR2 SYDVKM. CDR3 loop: CASTPADTYEQYF. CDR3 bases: TGTGCCAGCACCCCGGCAGATACCTACGAGCAGTACTTC.

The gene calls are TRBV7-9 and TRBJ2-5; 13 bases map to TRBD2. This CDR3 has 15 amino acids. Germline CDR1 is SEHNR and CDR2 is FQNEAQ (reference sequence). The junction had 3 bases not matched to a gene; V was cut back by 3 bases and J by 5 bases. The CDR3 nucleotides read TGTGCCAGCAGCTTGCGACTAGCGGGAGGTGAGACCCAGTACTTC. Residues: CASSLRLAGGETQYF.

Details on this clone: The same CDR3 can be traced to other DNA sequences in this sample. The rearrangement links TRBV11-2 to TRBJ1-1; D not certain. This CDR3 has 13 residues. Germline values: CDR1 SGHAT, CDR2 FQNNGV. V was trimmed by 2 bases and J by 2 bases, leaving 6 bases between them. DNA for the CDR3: TGTGCCAGCAGCTTACAACGAAACACTGAAGCTTTCTTT. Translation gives CASSLQRNTEAFF.

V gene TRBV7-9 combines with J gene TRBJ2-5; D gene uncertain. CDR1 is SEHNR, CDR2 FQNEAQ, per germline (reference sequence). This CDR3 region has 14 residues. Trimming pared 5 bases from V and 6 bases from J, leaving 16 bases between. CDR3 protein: CASSPEHSFQTQYF. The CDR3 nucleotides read TGTGCCAGCAGCCCCGAACACAGTTTTCAGACCCAGTACTTC.

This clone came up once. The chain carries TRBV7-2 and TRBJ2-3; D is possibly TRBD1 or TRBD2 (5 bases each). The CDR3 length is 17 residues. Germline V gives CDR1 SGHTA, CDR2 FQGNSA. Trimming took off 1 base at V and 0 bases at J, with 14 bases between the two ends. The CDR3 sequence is CASSLVRGTASTDTQYF. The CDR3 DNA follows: TGTGCCAGCAGCTTAGTTCGTGGGACCGCGAGCACAGATACGCAGTATTTT.

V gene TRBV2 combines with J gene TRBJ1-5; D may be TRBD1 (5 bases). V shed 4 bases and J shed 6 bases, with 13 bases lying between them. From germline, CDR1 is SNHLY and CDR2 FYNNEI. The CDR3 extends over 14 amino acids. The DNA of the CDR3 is TGTGCCAGCAGTGGAACAGGCGTCCGTCAGCCCCAGCATTTT. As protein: CASSGTGVRQPQHF.

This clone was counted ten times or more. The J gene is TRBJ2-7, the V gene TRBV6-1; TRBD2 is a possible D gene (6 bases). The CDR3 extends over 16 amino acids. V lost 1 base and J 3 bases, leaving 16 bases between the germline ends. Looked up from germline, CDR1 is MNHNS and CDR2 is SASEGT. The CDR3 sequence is CASSEDLEGAFYEQYF. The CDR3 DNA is TGTGCCAGCAGTGAAGACTTGGAGGGAGCCTTCTACGAGCAGTACTTC.

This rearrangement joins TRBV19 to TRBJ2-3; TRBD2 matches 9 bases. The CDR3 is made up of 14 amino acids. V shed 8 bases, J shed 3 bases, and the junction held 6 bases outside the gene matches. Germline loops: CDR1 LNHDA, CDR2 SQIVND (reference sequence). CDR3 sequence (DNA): TGTGCCAGTGGGGAAGCGGGAGGAACAGATACGCAGTATTTT. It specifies CASGEAGGTDTQYF.

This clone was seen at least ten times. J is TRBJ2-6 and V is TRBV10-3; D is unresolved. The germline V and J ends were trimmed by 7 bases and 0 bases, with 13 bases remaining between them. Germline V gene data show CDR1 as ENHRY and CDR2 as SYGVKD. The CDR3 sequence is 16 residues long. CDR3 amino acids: CAINSDGPSGANVLTF. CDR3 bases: TGTGCCATCAACTCGGACGGGCCCTCTGGGGCCAACGTCCTGACTTTC.

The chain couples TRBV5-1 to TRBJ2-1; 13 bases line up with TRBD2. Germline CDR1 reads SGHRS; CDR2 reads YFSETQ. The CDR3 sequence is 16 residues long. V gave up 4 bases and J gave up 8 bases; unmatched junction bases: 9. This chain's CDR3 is CASSVLAGGPLYEQFF. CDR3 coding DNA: TGCGCCAGCAGCGTACTAGCGGGAGGGCCATTATATGAGCAGTTCTTC.

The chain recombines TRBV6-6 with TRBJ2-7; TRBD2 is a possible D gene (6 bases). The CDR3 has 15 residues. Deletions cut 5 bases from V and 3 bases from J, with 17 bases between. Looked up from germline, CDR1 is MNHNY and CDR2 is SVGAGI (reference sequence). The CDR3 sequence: CASSPSSTRFYEQYF. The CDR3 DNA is TGTGCCAGCAGTCCTTCCTCGACTAGGTTCTACGAGCAGTACTTC.

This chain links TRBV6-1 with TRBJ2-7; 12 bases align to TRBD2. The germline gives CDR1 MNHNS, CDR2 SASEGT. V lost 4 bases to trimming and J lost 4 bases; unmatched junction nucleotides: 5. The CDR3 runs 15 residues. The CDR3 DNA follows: TGTGCCAGCAGTGGACAGACTAGCGGGAGTTACGAGCAGTACTTC. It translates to CASSGQTSGSYEQYF.

DNA of the CDR3: TGTGCCAGCAGCTCCTCGGGACTAGCGGGAGCTAATGAGCAGTTCTTC. It yields the protein CASSSSGLAGANEQFF. The chain joins TRBV11-3 to TRBJ2-1; the match to TRBD2 covers 14 bases. The junction had 6 bases not matched to a gene; V was cut back by 4 bases and J by 7 bases. This CDR3 is built from 16 residues. CDR1 is SGHNT, CDR2 YENEEA, per germline.

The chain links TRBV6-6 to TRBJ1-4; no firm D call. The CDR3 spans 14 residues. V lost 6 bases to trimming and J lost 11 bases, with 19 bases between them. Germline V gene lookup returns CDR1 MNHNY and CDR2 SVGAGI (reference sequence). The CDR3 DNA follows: TGTGCCAGCAGACCCGGGCCCCCCGGTAGGAAACTGTTTTTT. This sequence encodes CASRPGPPGRKLFF.

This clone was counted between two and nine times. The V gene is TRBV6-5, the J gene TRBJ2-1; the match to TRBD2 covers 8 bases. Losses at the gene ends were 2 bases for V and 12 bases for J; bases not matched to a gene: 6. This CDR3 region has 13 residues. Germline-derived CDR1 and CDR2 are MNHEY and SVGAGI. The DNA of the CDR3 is TGTGCCAGCAGTTACGGACGGGAGGGGGTGCAGTTCTTC. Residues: CASSYGREGVQFF.

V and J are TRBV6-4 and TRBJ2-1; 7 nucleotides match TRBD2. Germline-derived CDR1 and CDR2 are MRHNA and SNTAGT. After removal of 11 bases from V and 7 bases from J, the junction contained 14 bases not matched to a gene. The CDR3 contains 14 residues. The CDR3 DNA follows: TGTGCCCTCGAGCGGGACCCCCTGGGGAATGAGCAGTTCTTC. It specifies CALERDPLGNEQFF.

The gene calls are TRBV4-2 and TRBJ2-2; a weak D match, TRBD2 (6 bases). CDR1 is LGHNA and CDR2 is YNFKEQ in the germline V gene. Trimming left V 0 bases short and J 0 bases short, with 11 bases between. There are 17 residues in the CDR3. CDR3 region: CASSQEGGLANTGELFF. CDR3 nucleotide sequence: TGTGCCAGCAGCCAAGAAGGAGGGCTAGCGAACACCGGGGAGCTGTTTTTT.